The 24 T cell receptor beta chains presented below share a single source sample, sequenced in a study of CD8 T cells in ankylosing spondylitis. TCRdb reanalysed the 5' RACE reads using MiXCR and keeps one entry per CDR3 protein. This sample has approximately 100,000 distinct CDR3 sequences; around 24% occur once, and the top ten carry 9% to 15%. Sequenced input: synovial fluid, either unsorted or a sorted T cell fraction (not recorded which). The source of these receptors is a male donor with ankylosing spondylitis.

The rearrangement joins TRBV11-2 to TRBJ2-5; TRBD2 matches at 11 bases. Trimming removed 7 bases from V and 5 bases from J; junction bases left unmatched: 12. The CDR3 extends over 16 amino acids. CDR1 and CDR2 (germline): SGHAT, FQNNGV. The CDR3: CASTHLSGRVQETQYF. The CDR3 bases are TGTGCCAGCACACATCTTAGCGGGAGGGTCCAGGAGACCCAGTACTTC.

Many counts were recorded for this clonotype. The chain links TRBV5-5 to TRBJ2-7; a weak D match, TRBD1 (6 bases). Looked up from germline, CDR1 is SGHKS and CDR2 is YYEKEE (reference sequence). Trimming pared 0 bases from V and 2 bases from J, leaving 12 bases between. The CDR3 consists of 15 residues. DNA for the CDR3: TGTGCCAGCAGCTTGGCCACCACAGGGACCTACGAGCAGTACTTC. Residues: CASSLATTGTYEQYF. The complete variable domain, with remaining parts taken from reference TRBV5-5 and TRBJ2-7, reads DAGVTQSPTHLIKTRGQQVTLRCSPISGHKSVSWYQQVLGQGPQFIFQYYEKEERGRGNFPDRFSARQFPNYSSELNVNALLLGDSALYLCASSLATTGTYEQYFGPGTRLTVT.

This clonotype was detected a few times. CDR3 nucleotides: TGCGCCAGCAGCTCAGCGGGAGGGATTAATGAGCAGTTCTTC. Translating it yields CASSSAGGINEQFF. V usage is TRBV5-1 and J usage is TRBJ2-1, with 10 bases fitting TRBD2. V lost 3 bases and J lost 7; bases outside the gene matches: 4. The CDR3 has 14 amino acids. Germline CDR1 SGHRS, CDR2 YFSETQ.

The chain joins TRBV7-2 to TRBJ2-5; 7 positions match TRBD2. Germline loops: CDR1 SGHTA, CDR2 FQGNSA. This CDR3 region has 13 residues. V lost 7 bases, J lost 7 bases, and 9 bases stayed unmatched. Here the CDR3 DNA reads TGTGCCAGCAACCAGGGACTAATGGGGACCCAGTACTTC. As protein: CASNQGLMGTQYF.

This clonotype was detected only a few times. This CDR3 is CASSVVSGGLGELFF. CDR3 DNA sequence: TGTGCCAGCAGCGTAGTGTCGGGCGGCCTGGGGGAGCTGTTTTTT. The chain is built from TRBV9 and TRBJ2-2; D is unclear. The CDR3 totals 15 residues. Deletions cut 0 bases from V and 8 bases from J, with 14 bases between. CDR1 and CDR2 (germline): SGDLS, YYNGEE. The whole variable domain, remainder taken from reference TRBV9 and TRBJ2-2, is DSGVTQTPKHLITATGQRVTLRCSPRSGDLSVYWYQQSLDQGLQFLIQYYNGEERAKGNILERFSAQQFPDLHSELNLSSLELGDSALYFCASSVVSGGLGELFFGEGSRLTVL.

This clonotype is a singleton in its sample. The V and J genes are TRBV7-2 and TRBJ2-7, with a tentative D call TRBD1 (6 bases). V lost 3 bases, J lost 5 bases, and 17 bases lay in between. CDR1 and CDR2 (germline): SGHTA, FQGNSA. The CDR3 length is 15 residues. The CDR3 sequence is CASSLGPLGGNEQYF. The CDR3 coding sequence is TGTGCCAGCAGCTTGGGTCCCCTTGGGGGCAACGAGCAGTACTTC.

This clonotype was recorded a few times. The V gene is TRBV7-9, the J gene TRBJ2-1; 10 nucleotides line up with TRBD2. Germline CDR1 and CDR2: SEHNR and FQNEAQ (reference sequence). The trim removed 1 base at V and 7 bases at J, leaving 7 bases unmatched. This CDR3 comprises 16 residues. CDR3 nucleotides: TGTGCCAGCAGCTTAGGGCTAGCGGGAGTGAAGAATGAGCAGTTCTTC. Translation: CASSLGLAGVKNEQFF.

There are a few counts of this clonotype. The V and J genes are TRBV6-1 and TRBJ2-3; no clear D gene. The germline CDR1 and CDR2 sequences are MNHNS and SASEGT. This CDR3 has 15 residues. The ends were cut back, 6 bases at V and 0 bases at J, with 13 bases in the middle. The CDR3 loop is CASSKDGSSTDTQYF. The CDR3 DNA is TGTGCCAGCAGCAAGGACGGCTCTAGCACAGATACGCAGTATTTT.

J is TRBJ1-4 and V is TRBV24-1; D call uncertain. Trimming cost V 6 bases and J 3 bases, with 7 bases left between them. CDR3 length: 13 amino acids. CDR1 and CDR2 from the germline V gene are KGHDR and SFDVKD. CDR3: CATSTTPNEKLFF. The DNA of the CDR3 is TGTGCCACCAGTACGACCCCTAATGAAAAACTGTTTTTT.

This clonotype was detected once. The rearrangement links TRBV6-1 to TRBJ2-7, with D perhaps matching TRBD1 or TRBD2 (6 bases each). Trimming removed 6 bases at V and 8 bases at J, with 20 bases between. CDR1 and CDR2 from the germline V gene are MNHNS and SASEGT. This CDR3 spans 14 amino acids. The CDR3 sequence: CASSPRDSQGKQYV. CDR3 nucleotide sequence: TGTGCCAGCAGCCCCAGGGACTCTCAGGGGAAGCAGTACGTC.

This clonotype has only a few counts. V is TRBV18 and J is TRBJ2-7; D is perhaps TRBD2 (6 bases). The V gene lost 2 bases and the J gene lost 3 bases, with 11 bases spanning the gap. This CDR3 spans 14 amino acids. The germline gives CDR1 KGHSH, CDR2 LQKENI. CDR3: CASSPGDSGYEQYF. The CDR3 DNA is TGTGCCAGCTCACCAGGGGATAGCGGCTACGAGCAGTACTTC.

This clonotype was counted between two and nine times. The chain is built from TRBV29-1 and TRBJ2-7; 11 positions match TRBD1. The CDR3 runs to 15 residues. Germline V gives CDR1 SQVTM, CDR2 ANQGSEA. V gave up 3 bases and J gave up 7 bases; unmatched junction bases: 11. The DNA of the CDR3 is TGCAGCGTTGATCCGACCGGACAGGGGGCTAGTGAGCAGTACTTC. It yields the protein CSVDPTGQGASEQYF.

This clonotype was observed many times. V usage is TRBV6-1 and J usage is TRBJ1-5; D remains unclear. CDR3 length equals 13 residues. Trimming removed 4 bases from V and 7 bases from J, with 11 bases in between. Germline CDR1 MNHNS, CDR2 SASEGT. CDR3 in DNA: TGTGCCAGCAGTGGTCTCCAAGGGCAGCCCCAGCATTTT. Translating it yields CASSGLQGQPQHF.

The chain links TRBV5-4 to TRBJ2-1, with 10 bases matching TRBD2. CDR3 length: 16 residues. The trim removed 6 bases at V and 4 bases at J, leaving 10 bases unmatched. In germline, CDR1 is SGHNT, CDR2 YYREEE (reference sequence). DNA of the CDR3: TGTGCCAGCACATGGGGGGTAGCGGGAGGTTACAATGAGCAGTTCTTC. The encoded protein is CASTWGVAGGYNEQFF.

The J gene is TRBJ2-3, the V gene TRBV6-2 or TRBV6-3; 15 positions agree with TRBD2. This CDR3 has 20 residues. J lost 2 bases, V lost 2 bases, and 11 bases had no gene match. The germline V gene encodes CDR1 MNHEY and CDR2 SVGEGT. CDR3 in amino acids: CASSYPTGLAGGYFTDTQYF. Here the CDR3 DNA reads TGTGCCAGCAGTTACCCAACCGGACTAGCGGGAGGGTATTTCACAGATACGCAGTATTTT.

The rearrangement links TRBV11-3 to TRBJ2-3, with D possibly matching TRBD2 (6 bases). The germline V and J ends were trimmed by 1 base and 1 base, with 9 bases remaining between them. CDR1 and CDR2 (germline): SGHNT, YENEEA. There are 15 residues in the CDR3. The CDR3 protein is CASSLAGVRTDTQYF. In nucleotides, the CDR3 is TGTGCCAGCAGCTTAGCGGGAGTTCGCACAGATACGCAGTATTTT.

The V and J genes are TRBV19 and TRBJ2-1; 8 bases are shared with TRBD2. The J segment lost 4 bases and the V segment lost 0 bases, leaving 5 bases of the junction unmatched. This CDR3 has 16 amino acids. CDR1 is LNHDA and CDR2 is SQIVND in the germline V gene (reference sequence). The CDR3, as DNA: TGTGCCAGTAGTATAGATCGATCTAGCGGGTACAATGAGCAGTTCTTC. The encoded protein is CASSIDRSSGYNEQFF.

J is TRBJ1-5 and V is TRBV27, with D maybe TRBD1 (6 bases). Germline values: CDR1 MNHEY, CDR2 SMNVEV (reference sequence). V lost 7 bases, J lost 4 bases, and 20 bases lay in between. There are 16 residues in the CDR3. CDR3 sequence (DNA): TGTGCCAGCACCCCAATGGGCAGGGGTCATAATCAGCCCCAGCATTTT. It translates to CASTPMGRGHNQPQHF.

This clonotype was counted between two and nine times. The CDR3 DNA sequence: TGTGCCAGCAGCCCGATTGGGGGACGGAGCACTGAAGCTTTCTTT. The encoded protein is CASSPIGGRSTEAFF. The rearrangement joins TRBV7-9 to TRBJ1-1; the D gene is possibly TRBD1 (5 bases). Germline V gene data show CDR1 as SEHNR and CDR2 as FQNEAQ (reference sequence). Trimming cost V 5 bases and J 4 bases, with 17 bases left between them. The CDR3 extends over 15 amino acids.

The chain has TRBV20-1 and TRBJ2-3; TRBD2 agrees at 8 bases. The CDR3 runs to 16 residues. Trimming cost V 0 bases and J 5 bases; bases outside gene matches: 10. Germline CDR1 and CDR2: DFQATT and SNEGSKA (reference sequence). The CDR3 sequence: CSAREGPAGARDTQYF. The CDR3 bases are TGCAGTGCTAGAGAGGGTCCAGCGGGAGCAAGAGATACGCAGTATTTT.

CDR3 in amino acids: CSARDPGAAGHEQYV. The DNA of the CDR3 is TGCAGTGCTAGAGATCCGGGAGCGGCCGGCCACGAGCAGTACGTC. The chain combines TRBV20-1 with TRBJ2-7; possible D gene TRBD2, 6 bases. This CDR3 has 15 residues. Germline V lookup: CDR1 DFQATT, CDR2 SNEGSKA (reference sequence). The V gene lost 0 bases and the J gene lost 5 bases, with 17 bases spanning the gap.

This clonotype was seen many times. The J gene is TRBJ2-1, the V gene TRBV15, with 9 bases that match TRBD2. Germline CDR1 reads LNHNV; CDR2 reads YYDKDF (reference sequence). The CDR3 runs 16 residues. V trimming: 1 base; J trimming: 4 bases; junction bases outside the gene matches: 5. The CDR3 DNA reads as TGTGCCACCAGCAGAGGGGGGACTAGCCTGTACAATGAGCAGTTCTTC. It specifies CATSRGGTSLYNEQFF.

CDR3 sequence: CAISESGRGMNTEAFF. The DNA of the CDR3 is TGTGCCATCAGTGAGTCGGGGAGGGGTATGAACACTGAAGCTTTCTTT. The chain joins TRBV10-3 to TRBJ1-1, with a possible D match to TRBD1 (5 bases). Germline loops: CDR1 ENHRY, CDR2 SYGVKD. Trimming pared 0 bases from V and 0 bases from J, leaving 11 bases between. The CDR3 length is 16 residues.

For this clonotype: Given a much more abundant clone one base away, this may be a read error. The chain has TRBV13 and TRBJ2-7; weak D call: TRBD2 (6 bases). Germline V CDR1 and CDR2: PRHDT, FYEKMQ (reference sequence). The CDR3 is 15 residues long. This CDR3 is CATSWRGLASYEQYF. In DNA form, the CDR3 reads TGTGCCACCAGCTGGAGGGGTCTGGCCTCCTACGAGCAGTACTTC.